Shown below are 23 T cell receptor beta chains from a single sample sequenced in a study of response to subunit inactivated influenza vaccine. TCRdb processed the RT-PCR reads anew with MiXCR; each CDR3 protein has one entry. In the table there are about 500,000 distinct CDR3 sequences, approximately 7.8% of which are singletons. Material: PBMCs from blood, obtained less than 30 months after vaccination. The receptors here all came from a man between 50 and 69 years old who received an inactivated influenza vaccine.

The rearrangement joins TRBV5-1 to TRBJ2-5, with 8 bases matching TRBD1. CDR1 SGHRS and CDR2 YFSETQ come from the germline V gene. CDR3 length equals 14 residues. V shed 3 bases and J 5 bases; nucleotides not matched to a gene: 6. DNA for the CDR3: TGCGCCAGCAGCTCGACAGGGGTTGGCGAGACCCAGTACTTC. This codes for CASSSTGVGETQYF.

This clonotype turned up a few times. V usage is TRBV10-3 and J usage is TRBJ1-2; perhaps TRBD1 as D (6 bases). V was shortened by 6 bases and J by 8 bases, with 13 bases between the two germline ends. Germline CDR1 reads ENHRY; CDR2 reads SYGVKD. The CDR3 consists of 12 residues. The CDR3 reads CAISEQGWGYTF. The CDR3 region has the DNA TGTGCCATCAGCGAACAGGGATGGGGCTACACCTTC.

This clonotype was observed a few times. This sequence joins TRBV11-2 and TRBJ2-2; TRBD2 matches 8 bases. The CDR3 length is 14 residues. V shed 5 bases, J shed 7 bases, and the junction held 6 bases outside the gene matches. The germline V gene has CDR1 SGHAT and CDR2 FQNNGV. The chain's CDR3 is CASSRLASGGELFF. In DNA form, the CDR3 reads TGTGCCAGCAGCCGACTAGCGAGCGGCGGGGAGCTGTTTTTT.

This clonotype has only a few counts. A read error may account for a junction end that differs from germline. The chain has TRBV11-2 and TRBJ2-5; unclear D gene. CDR3 length: 14 residues. The germline gives CDR1 SGHAT, CDR2 FQNNGV. CDR3 sequence (DNA): TGTGCCAGTAGCTTAGTATCCAGCCGTGAGACCCAGTACTTC. As protein: CASSLVSSRETQYF.

This clonotype occurred a few times. The J gene is TRBJ2-7, the V gene TRBV4-1, with 7 bases that match TRBD2. CDR1 is MGHRA and CDR2 is YSYEKL in the germline V gene. This CDR3 is built from 14 residues. V lost 0 bases to trimming and J lost 5 bases; unmatched junction nucleotides: 4. The CDR3 nucleotides are TGCGCCAGCAGCCAAGAGACTAGCTACCACGAGCAGTACTTC. It is translated as CASSQETSYHEQYF.

This clonotype was counted at least ten times. V usage is TRBV12-3 or TRBV12-4 and J usage is TRBJ2-2; the D gene is possibly TRBD1 (7 bases). The CDR3 has 15 amino acids. V lost 6 bases to trimming and J lost 4 bases, with 15 bases between them. This CDR3 is CASSPRGASTGELFF. CDR3 DNA sequence: TGTGCCAGCAGCCCCAGGGGGGCAAGCACCGGGGAGCTGTTTTTT.

V gene TRBV4-2 combines with J gene TRBJ2-1; D not resolved. Germline V gene sequence: CDR1 LGHNA, CDR2 YNFKEQ. This CDR3 has 15 residues. V lost 0 bases and J 0 bases, leaving 6 bases between the germline ends. The CDR3 protein is CASSQDKDSYNEQFF. In nucleotides, the CDR3 is TGTGCCAGCAGCCAAGATAAGGACTCCTACAATGAGCAGTTCTTC.

J is TRBJ2-7 and V is TRBV5-5; 10 bases are shared with TRBD2. J lost 6 bases, V lost 4 bases, and 10 bases had no gene match. Germline CDR1 SGHKS, CDR2 YYEKEE (reference sequence). The CDR3 is 15 residues long. The DNA of the CDR3 is TGTGCCAGCAGCGCCCGACTAGCGGGCCTTCTCGAGCAGTACTTC. Translating gives CASSARLAGLLEQYF.

Ten or more counts support this clonotype. The chain combines TRBV5-1 with TRBJ2-2; D gene uncertain. The germline V gene encodes CDR1 SGHRS and CDR2 YFSETQ. V was cut by 3 bases and J by 0 bases, with 9 bases left in between. CDR3 length: 15 residues. This CDR3 is CASSYGRANTGELFF. The CDR3 DNA sequence: TGCGCCAGCAGCTATGGACGGGCGAACACCGGGGAGCTGTTTTTT.

This clonotype was recorded many times. The V gene is TRBV19, the J gene TRBJ2-1, with unresolved D. The V end lost 8 bases, the J end lost 4 bases, and 24 bases lay between the germline ends. Germline-derived CDR1 and CDR2 are LNHDA and SQIVND (reference sequence). There are 17 residues in the CDR3. The CDR3 region is CASSLQTGSRMYNEQFF. DNA of the CDR3: TGTGCCAGTTCTTTACAAACCGGGTCCAGGATGTACAATGAGCAGTTCTTC.

This clonotype was seen at least ten times. This rearrangement joins TRBV29-1 to TRBJ2-3; weak D call: TRBD2 (6 bases). Per germline, CDR1 SQVTM and CDR2 ANQGSEA. CDR3 length: 14 amino acids. V was trimmed by 7 bases and J by 2 bases, leaving 16 bases between them. CDR3 loop: CSASPRLDTDTQYF. The CDR3 bases are TGCAGCGCCTCTCCGCGACTAGACACAGATACGCAGTATTTT.

The rearrangement links TRBV12-3 or TRBV12-4 to TRBJ2-1; 16 bases align to TRBD2. The CDR3 is 13 residues long. The trim removed 7 bases at V and 16 bases at J, leaving 7 bases unmatched. The CDR3 sequence: CASMGLAGGPIFF. CDR3 bases: TGTGCCAGCATGGGACTAGCGGGAGGGCCGATCTTCTTC.

This clonotype was observed a handful of times. The gene calls are TRBV9 and TRBJ1-3; D is unclear. Germline V gene lookup returns CDR1 SGDLS and CDR2 YYNGEE. V was pared by 4 bases and J by 0 bases, with 11 bases between. This CDR3 contains 15 residues. CDR3 bases: TGTGCCAGCAGCTCGGACGTCGGCTCTGGAAACACCATATATTTT. It codes for CASSSDVGSGNTIYF. Filled out from reference TRBV9 and TRBJ1-3, the complete variable domain reads DSGVTQTPKHLITATGQRVTLRCSPRSGDLSVYWYQQSLDQGLQFLIQYYNGEERAKGNILERFSAQQFPDLHSELNLSSLELGDSALYFCASSSDVGSGNTIYFGEGSWLTVV.

The sample holds a few counts of this clonotype. The chain has TRBV12-3 or TRBV12-4 and TRBJ2-7, with 7 bases that match TRBD2. Unmatched junction bases numbered 10, after V lost 7 bases and J lost 4 bases. The CDR3 is 14 amino acids. CDR3 DNA sequence: TGTGCCAGCACCCAGGGAGGGGCCGAGTACGAGCAGTACTTC. Protein product: CASTQGGAEYEQYF.

This clonotype was counted ten times or more. This chain connects TRBV6-2 or TRBV6-3 to TRBJ2-7; 7 nucleotides align to TRBD2. V was clipped by 8 bases and J by 12 bases; unmatched bases: 16. CDR3 length: 13 amino acids. CDR1 is MNHEY and CDR2 is SVGEGT in the germline V gene. CDR3 sequence reads: CASQESGTSPRYF. The DNA for the CDR3 is TGTGCCAGCCAAGAGAGCGGGACCTCCCCAAGGTACTTC.

This clonotype has only a few counts. The chain has TRBV21-1 and TRBJ2-7; the table's TRBD2 call for D was not verified on the DNA. TRBV21-1 is described as a pseudogene. CDR3 length: 20 amino acids. The CDR3 nucleotides read TGTGCCAGCAGCAAAGTCTGCCGCGCTAGCGGGAGAGTGGGGCCCTACGAGCAGTACTTC. This sequence encodes CASSKVCRASGRVGPYEQYF.

This clonotype was counted at least ten times. The junction differs from germline at one of its ends, possibly a read error. This chain uses TRBV5-1 with TRBJ2-1; 8 nucleotides align to TRBD1. The germline V gene encodes CDR1 SGHRS and CDR2 YFSETQ. The CDR3 length is 14 residues. The CDR3 loop is CASSSDRAYNEQFF. CDR3 coding DNA: TGCGCCAGCAGCTCGGACAGGGCCTATAATGAGCAGTTCTTC. The full variable domain, rest sourced from reference TRBV5-1 and TRBJ2-1, is KAGVTQTPRYLIKTRGQQVTLSCSPISGHRSVSWYQQTPGQGLQFLFEYFSETQRNKGNFPGRFSGRQFSNSRSEMNVSTLELGDSALYLCASSSDRAYNEQFFGPGTRLTVL.

This clonotype was detected ten times or more. The chain uses TRBV4-1 and TRBJ1-1; TRBD1 is a possible D gene (5 bases). Germline V gives CDR1 MGHRA, CDR2 YSYEKL. The CDR3 totals 17 residues. V was clipped by 3 bases and J by 5 bases, with 22 bases between them. The CDR3 here is CASSQESLGGRRTEAFF. CDR3 coding DNA: TGCGCCAGCAGCCAGGAATCGTTGGGGGGAAGGAGGACTGAAGCTTTCTTT.

This clonotype occurred many times. The chain uses TRBV7-2 and TRBJ1-5; the D is unclear. V dropped 3 bases and J dropped 5 bases, with 11 bases sitting between them. The CDR3 covers 14 residues. The germline V gene has CDR1 SGHTA and CDR2 FQGNSA. In DNA form, the CDR3 reads TGTGCCAGCAGCTTGATATATGGGGATCAGCCCCAGCATTTT. Amino acids: CASSLIYGDQPQHF.

The table lists this clonotype with a few counts. The chain is built from TRBV3-1 and TRBJ1-2, with 7 positions matching TRBD1. V was pared by 4 bases and J by 4 bases, with 9 bases of the junction left unmatched. CDR3 length: 15 amino acids. CDR1 and CDR2 (germline): LGHDT, YNNKEL (reference sequence). The CDR3 reads CASSPSQQGSYGYTF. The CDR3 region has the DNA TGTGCCAGCAGCCCTTCCCAACAGGGGAGCTATGGCTACACCTTC. The complete variable domain, with remaining parts taken from reference TRBV3-1 and TRBJ1-2, reads DTAVSQTPKYLVTQMGNDKSIKCEQNLGHDTMYWYKQDSKKFLKIMFSYNNKELIINETVPNRFSPKSPDKAHLNLHINSLELGDSAVYFCASSPSQQGSYGYTFGSGTRLTVV.

This clonotype has at least ten counts. This chain connects TRBV6-2 or TRBV6-3 to TRBJ2-1, with D uncertain. Trimming cost V 11 bases and J 4 bases, with 21 bases left between them. Germline V gene sequence: CDR1 MNHEY, CDR2 SVGEGT. The CDR3 length is 15 residues. In DNA, the CDR3 is TGTGCCTCCTCCCGGACCGGCTTCTTATACAATGAGCAGTTCTTC. As protein: CASSRTGFLYNEQFF.

The table lists this clonotype with many counts. This chain connects TRBV18 to TRBJ2-3; 9 positions agree with TRBD2. The length of the CDR3 is 16 residues. Per the germline V gene, CDR1 is KGHSH and CDR2 is LQKENI. V dropped 0 bases and J dropped 10; count of bases not matched to a gene: 11. CDR3 nucleotides: TGTGCCAGCTCACCACCAGGGACTAGCAGCCAACGGGCGCAGTATTTT. Translated: CASSPPGTSSQRAQYF.

This clonotype was detected only a few times. This chain links TRBV5-1 with TRBJ2-7, with 11 bases fitting TRBD2. The CDR3 has 16 residues. Germline CDR1 SGHRS, CDR2 YFSETQ. Losses at the gene ends were 0 bases for V and 0 bases for J; bases not matched to a gene: 2. CDR3 region: CASSLATSGSSYEQYF. The CDR3 DNA sequence: TGCGCCAGCAGCTTGGCCACTAGCGGGAGCTCCTACGAGCAGTACTTC.